One sample yielded the 11 T cell receptor beta chains listed below, sequenced in a study of T-cell memory formation after mild COVID-19. TCRdb used MiXCR to reprocess the 5' RACE reads, holding one entry per CDR3 protein. The sample includes fewer than 95,000 distinct CDR3 sequences, about 15% seen only once; the top ten take under 45%. The sample was PBMCs or a T cell subset sorted from them (not recorded which). The receptors derive from a man aged 18 to 29 who had mild COVID-19 (a few samples of this study predate the infection). Cell type and time point are not known.

A few counts support this clonotype. The genes are TRBV6-1 and TRBJ2-7, with unresolved D. Germline CDR1 reads MNHNS; CDR2 reads SASEGT. The CDR3 spans 14 residues. The V and J ends lost 2 bases and 3 bases respectively, with 11 bases between them. The CDR3 region is CASSEIAGDYEQYF. The CDR3 bases are TGTGCCAGCAGTGAAATAGCAGGAGACTACGAGCAGTACTTC.

This clonotype occurred a few times. The chain has TRBV6-6 and TRBJ1-2; D is ambiguous. CDR1 and CDR2 (germline): MNHNY, SVGAGI (reference sequence). Between the trimmed V and J ends, which lost 2 bases and 2 bases, there was a span of 12 bases. The CDR3 consists of 15 residues. As DNA, the CDR3 is TGTGCCAGCAGTTACGGGGTCCAGACGAACTATGGCTACACCTTC. Residues: CASSYGVQTNYGYTF.

This clonotype was seen a handful of times. The chain carries TRBV6-5 and TRBJ2-2; D unresolved. The CDR3 loop spans 14 amino acids. Trimming took off 0 bases at V and 5 bases at J, with 7 bases between the two ends. Germline CDR1 reads MNHEY; CDR2 reads SVGAGI. The CDR3 bases are TGTGCCAGCAGTTACTCGGGGAAAACCGGGGAGCTGTTTTTT. Amino acid sequence: CASSYSGKTGELFF.

This clonotype was found many times. The V gene is TRBV7-9, the J gene TRBJ1-1; TRBD1 is a possible D gene (6 bases). Germline CDR1 is SEHNR and CDR2 is FQNEAQ (reference sequence). V was trimmed by 4 bases and J by 7 bases, leaving 10 bases between them. The CDR3 is made up of 12 amino acids. Here the CDR3 reads CASSSYRDEAFF. The CDR3, as DNA: TGTGCCAGCAGCTCTTACAGGGATGAAGCTTTCTTT.

This clonotype was seen repeatedly, ten times or more. This chain connects TRBV7-9 to TRBJ2-7; D is perhaps TRBD2 (5 bases). V gave up 5 bases and J gave up 3 bases, with 11 bases separating them. Germline values: CDR1 SEHNR, CDR2 FQNEAQ (reference sequence). The CDR3 length is 13 residues. The CDR3 DNA reads TGTGCCAGCAGCCCTCGTGAGGGCTACGAGCAGTACGTC. It translates to CASSPREGYEQYV.

CDR3 bases: TGTGCCAGCGTTCGGGACAGGGCGAGGGAGACCCAGTACTTC. Protein sequence: CASVRDRARETQYF. V usage is TRBV12-3 or TRBV12-4 and J usage is TRBJ2-5; 9 bases are a match to TRBD1. Trimming took 8 bases from V and 5 from J; bases not matched to a gene: 9. The CDR3 consists of 14 residues.

The chain has TRBV4-1 and TRBJ1-2; the D gene is possibly TRBD1 (6 bases). The V gene lost 1 base and the J gene lost 6 bases, with 15 bases spanning the gap. CDR3 length equals 15 residues. Germline V CDR1 and CDR2: MGHRA, YSYEKL. The CDR3 bases are TGCGCCAGCAGCCAAGGGGCCTTGACAGGTGATGGCTACACCTTC. It encodes CASSQGALTGDGYTF.

The J gene is TRBJ2-6, the V gene TRBV6-1; D not resolved. Trimming shortened V by 7 bases and J by 0 bases, and 10 bases separated the two germline ends. Germline CDR1 and CDR2: MNHNS and SASEGT. The CDR3 totals 15 residues. DNA of the CDR3: TGTGCCAGCAATACCTGGTACTCTGGGGCCAACGTCCTGACTTTC. Its translation: CASNTWYSGANVLTF.

Only a few counts were recorded for this clonotype. This sequence joins TRBV4-3 and TRBJ2-5; TRBD2 is a possible D gene (5 bases). The germline V gene has CDR1 LGHNA and CDR2 YSLEER. V was clipped by 1 base and J by 5 bases, with 14 bases between them. The CDR3 is 15 amino acids. CDR3 DNA: TGCGCCAGCAGCCAAGCCTGGCTAACGGGGGAGACCCAGTACTTC. Translation gives CASSQAWLTGETQYF.

At least ten counts were recorded for this clonotype. This chain connects TRBV4-1 to TRBJ2-1; tentatively, D is TRBD1 or TRBD2 (6 bases each). Germline CDR1 and CDR2: MGHRA and YSYEKL. The CDR3 is 15 amino acids. V was trimmed by 8 bases and J by 5 bases, leaving 19 bases between them. The CDR3 protein is CASALFGGPDNEQFF. In nucleotides, the CDR3 is TGCGCCAGCGCCCTTTTCGGGGGCCCTGACAATGAGCAGTTCTTC.

There are many counts of this clonotype. The chain carries TRBV24-1 and TRBJ2-5, with D uncertain. V lost 1 base, J lost 5 bases, and 10 bases lay in between. This CDR3 region has 14 residues. Germline CDR1 is KGHDR and CDR2 is SFDVKD. The CDR3 protein is CATSDFRTVETQYF. DNA of the CDR3: TGTGCCACCAGTGATTTCCGGACCGTGGAGACCCAGTACTTC.